The clone carrying this T cell receptor (beta chain) showed up many times. V lost 6 bases and J lost 4; bases outside the gene matches: 3. Germline CDR1 is SQVTM and CDR2 is ANQGSEA. The CDR3 is 12 residues long. From the multiplex PCR reads, TCRdb called clonotypes with MiXCR, one entry per CDR3 protein. The repertoire consists of over 200,000 distinct CDR3 sequences, with 30% to 35% occurring once and the leading ten covering over 3.5%. Breast cancer patients provided tissue from their axillary draining lymph nodes. The data belong to a study of breast tumors, draining lymph nodes, adjacent tissues.

This chain uses TRBV29-1 with TRBJ2-5; 9 bases match TRBD2. Sequences were obtained from axillary lymph node tissue. The TCR comes from a female donor with breast cancer. Some clones in this sample may be carry-over from other donors' samples. CDR3 amino acids: CSVGLAGETQYF. The DNA for the CDR3 is TGCAGCGTGGGACTAGCCGGAGAGACCCAGTACTTC.